This TCR beta chain was captured in a study of blood T cell repertoires in COVID-19. On the study more broadly: Italy, Spain and the United States were the sources of the convalescent and acute COVID-19 samples. Sample material is recorded as cDNA or gDNA derived from T cells, B-cell-depleted T cells, or PBMCs.

In this sample, this clone turned up once. The V gene end was trimmed by 2 bases and the J gene end by 10 bases; junction bases not matched to a gene: 5. CDR1 MNHEY and CDR2 SVGAGI come from the germline V gene. The CDR3 is 15 amino acids. In the original analysis: By means of reference gene primer amplification, nucleated cell counts were estimated. Measured with immunoSEQ multiplex PCR; TCRdb has only the in-frame clones, and not every one. V, J and clone size were drawn from that table, and D and trimming were deduced from the DNA. The sample lists about 240,000 clones, 82% occurring once. The rearrangement links TRBV6-5 to TRBJ1-6, with 10 bases that match TRBD1. Sequencing was carried out using peripheral blood. The receptor was isolated from a woman aged 55 to 70 with active or convalescent COVID-19. The chain's CDR3 is CASSYGDRGGSPLHF. The CDR3 DNA reads as TGTGCCAGCAGTTACGGGGACAGGGGTGGATCACCCCTCCACTTT.